This T cell receptor (beta chain) was recorded in a study of blood T cell repertoires in COVID-19 (dated by TCRdb to the early 2020s). As for the study more broadly: Samples from collaborators originated in the United States, Italy and Spain and spanned both the acute and convalescent phases of COVID-19. Where HLA class I and class II types were available, the types were taken from metadata supplied by the sample provider, not from assay-based typing. Samples were obtained from the ongoing ImmuneRACE study (first 160 participants) and from about 1,300 subjects provided by 6 global collaborators. The repertoires were released in a freely available public database intended as a resource for research on the immune response to SARS-CoV-2. The material from the prospective study consisted of cDNA or gDNA derived from T cells, B-cell-depleted T cells, or PBMCs. The dataset comprised deeply sampled blood TCRbeta repertoires from subjects exposed to, actively infected with, or recovered from COVID-19. The sample metadata nearly always contained a de-identified subject ID, COVID-19 status, age in years and sex. Here is what the overall study found, with its caveats: How much clinical and demographic metadata was included differed by source and by participant, and the metadata was provided uncurated.

The collaborating institutions used their own protocols to collect whole blood in K2EDTA tubes. For TCRbeta analysis, collaborator samples were shipped as frozen whole blood, as isolated PBMCs, or as DNA extracted from either sample type. TCRbeta CDR3 regions were amplified from genomic DNA by means of the immunoSEQ Assay, a bias-controlled multiplex PCR. The original pipeline was this. The number of nucleated cells in each sample was estimated by amplification of reference gene primers within the assay. To quantify the absolute abundance of each unique TCRbeta CDR3 rearrangement, sequence reads were collapsed and filtered. Productive Simpson clonality was computed per sample as the square root of Simpson's diversity index over productive rearrangements. The table was pulled from immuneACCESS by TCRdb, which kept in-frame rearrangements only. Such tables lose some clones; where checked, under half of the loss comes from unresolved V genes, and the rest has no known cause. V, J and clone size reflect that table, while D and trimming were determined from the DNA. Present in this sample are 150,000 to 180,000 clones, about 90% of which were seen just once. The ten largest make up approximately 0.55% of the sample.

Comments on this clone: This clone's antigen is unknown. The record has no base qualities; no much larger clone is one base away.

CDR3 length: 15 amino acids, cysteine to phenylalanine. Only the CDR3 DNA is retained, 45 bases long and in frame from the first base. The CDR1 and CDR2 encoded by the germline V gene are MNHEY and SVGEGT. V sheds 2 bases and J sheds 2 bases, leaving 9 bases between their ends. The TCR sequence derives from a man between 50 and 59 years old with acute or convalescent COVID-19. Sequenced input: peripheral blood. Here the chain combines TRBV6-2 or TRBV6-3 and TRBJ2-2, with TRBD2 tentatively as D gene (6 bases match). Read as DNA, the sequence is TGTGCCAGCAGTTACGTCGGGGGAAACACCGGGGAGCTGTTTTTT. The resulting protein is CASSYVGGNTGELFF.